Listed below are T cell receptor beta chains from one sample, sequenced in a study of T-cell memory formation after mild COVID-19. From the 5' RACE reads, TCRdb called clonotypes with MiXCR, one entry per CDR3 protein. The sample includes 450,000 to 650,000 distinct CDR3 sequences, about a sixth of them seen just once. Sequenced sample: PBMCs or a T cell subset sorted from them (not recorded which). Receptors originate from an adult woman who had mild COVID-19 (a few samples of this study predate the infection). Cell type and time point are not known. The CDR3 runs from the conserved cysteine through the conserved F or W. A D gene is named only where the DNA matches it firmly. Only part of the rows carry a size: once, few, many, or a class if the clone is expanded.

size: few; D: TRBD1; V: TRBV5-1; J: TRBJ2-5; CDR3: CASSFGTGLETQYF; DNA: TGCGCCAGCAGCTTTGGGACAGGGCTTGAGACCCAGTACTTC
size: NA; D: NA; V: TRBV7-3; J: TRBJ2-3; CDR3: CASSLPGEVDTQYF; DNA: TGTGCCAGCAGCTTACCCGGGGAAGTGGATACGCAGTATTTT
size: NA; D: TRBD2; V: TRBV29-1; J: TRBJ2-7; CDR3: CSVEKRGVFHSYEQYF; DNA: TGCAGCGTTGAAAAGCGGGGGGTATTCCACTCCTACGAGCAGTACTTC
size: few; D: NA; V: TRBV24-1; J: TRBJ2-3; CDR3: CATSDAAGDTQYF; DNA: TGTGCCACCAGTGATGCCGCCGGGGATACGCAGTATTTT
size: many; D: NA; V: TRBV6-2/TRBV6-3; J: TRBJ2-3; CDR3: CASQRDTRTDTQYF; DNA: TGTGCCAGCCAACGGGACACCCGCACAGATACGCAGTATTTT
size: few; D: NA; V: TRBV20-1; J: TRBJ1-1; CDR3: CSARVGSGETEAFF; DNA: TGCAGTGCTAGAGTGGGCAGCGGGGAGACTGAAGCTTTCTTT
size: NA; D: NA; V: TRBV7-3; J: TRBJ2-7; CDR3: CASSLSGVREQYF; DNA: TGTGCCAGCAGCTTAAGCGGGGTTCGAGAGCAGTACTTC
size: NA; D: TRBD2; V: TRBV29-1; J: TRBJ2-1; CDR3: CSAAWTSGGRDEQFF; DNA: TGCAGCGCTGCCTGGACTAGCGGGGGGAGGGATGAGCAGTTCTTC
size: NA; D: TRBD1; V: TRBV7-8; J: TRBJ1-4; CDR3: CASSTQGARGTNEKLFF; DNA: TGTGCCAGCAGCACGCAGGGGGCGAGAGGAACTAATGAAAAACTGTTTTTT
size: NA; D: TRBD1; V: TRBV2; J: TRBJ2-5; CDR3: CASSRQGPGETQYF; DNA: TGTGCCAGCAGTAGACAGGGACCGGGGGAGACCCAGTACTTC
size: NA; D: TRBD2; V: TRBV6-4; J: TRBJ2-2; CDR3: CASSPRGTSGGTNTGELFF; DNA: TGTGCCAGCAGTCCAAGAGGGACTAGCGGGGGTACGAACACCGGGGAGCTGTTTTTT
size: many; D: NA; V: TRBV29-1; J: TRBJ2-5; CDR3: CSVAGGYQETQYF; DNA: TGCAGCGTTGCCGGCGGGTACCAAGAGACCCAGTACTTC
size: few; D: NA; V: TRBV20-1; J: TRBJ2-3; CDR3: CSGYSLSGNTDTQYF; DNA: TGCAGTGGCTACAGTTTAAGCGGAAACACAGATACGCAGTATTTT
size: NA; D: TRBD2; V: TRBV9; J: TRBJ2-3; CDR3: CASSTSGRTTDTQYF; DNA: TGTGCCAGCAGCACTAGCGGGAGGACCACAGATACGCAGTATTTT
size: few; D: NA; V: TRBV5-1; J: TRBJ2-1; CDR3: CASSFRGDSYNEQFF; DNA: TGCGCCAGCAGCTTCAGGGGGGACTCCTACAATGAGCAGTTCTTC
size: NA; D: NA; V: TRBV6-1; J: TRBJ1-1; CDR3: CASSSTGVLEAFF; DNA: TGTGCCAGCAGTTCGACAGGTGTACTTGAAGCTTTCTTT
size: few; D: NA; V: TRBV7-2; J: TRBJ2-2; CDR3: CASSLADSGELFF; DNA: TGTGCCAGCTCCTTAGCGGACAGCGGGGAGCTGTTTTTT
size: many; D: TRBD2; V: TRBV7-9; J: TRBJ2-3; CDR3: CASSRGTSGTDTQYF; DNA: TGTGCCAGCAGCCGCGGGACTAGCGGGACAGATACGCAGTATTTT
size: NA; D: TRBD2; V: TRBV5-1; J: TRBJ2-2; CDR3: CASSLATSGSTGELFF; DNA: TGCGCCAGCAGCTTGGCCACTAGCGGGAGCACCGGGGAGCTGTTTTTT
size: NA; D: NA; V: TRBV3-1; J: TRBJ2-5; CDR3: CASSYTGVHQETQYF; DNA: TGTGCCAGCAGCTACACCGGAGTACATCAGGAGACCCAGTACTTC
size: few; D: NA; V: TRBV7-9; J: TRBJ2-2; CDR3: CASREITNTGELFF; DNA: TGTGCCAGCAGGGAGATAACGAACACCGGGGAGCTGTTTTTT
size: NA; D: TRBD1; V: TRBV24-1; J: TRBJ1-5; CDR3: CATRDRDNQPQHF; DNA: TGTGCCACCCGGGACAGGGACAATCAGCCCCAGCATTTT
size: NA; D: NA; V: TRBV18; J: TRBJ1-1; CDR3: CASSPRSGLAFF; DNA: TGTGCCAGCTCACCACGGAGCGGTTTGGCTTTCTTT
size: NA; D: NA; V: TRBV7-8; J: TRBJ1-1; CDR3: CASSMMWGEAFF; DNA: TGTGCCAGCAGCATGATGTGGGGAGAAGCTTTCTTT
size: NA; D: NA; V: TRBV12-3/TRBV12-4; J: TRBJ1-2; CDR3: CASSLGAGYTF; DNA: TGTGCCAGCAGTTTAGGGGCTGGCTACACCTTC
size: NA; D: NA; V: TRBV27; J: TRBJ2-1; CDR3: CASSLWGKLPGEQFF; DNA: TGTGCCAGCAGTTTATGGGGCAAACTACCTGGCGAGCAGTTCTTC
size: few; D: TRBD1; V: TRBV6-5; J: TRBJ1-6; CDR3: CATGTGGYSPLHF; DNA: TGTGCCACCGGGACAGGGGGCTATTCACCCCTCCACTTT
size: few; D: TRBD2; V: TRBV12-3/TRBV12-4; J: TRBJ2-1; CDR3: CASSITSGGGYNEQFF; DNA: TGTGCCAGCAGTATAACTAGCGGGGGGGGATACAATGAGCAGTTCTTC
size: few; D: NA; V: TRBV11-3; J: TRBJ2-3; CDR3: CASSLGWAEDTQYF; DNA: TGTGCCAGCAGCTTAGGGTGGGCCGAAGATACGCAGTATTTT
size: few; D: TRBD2; V: TRBV4-2; J: TRBJ2-3; CDR3: CASSRPTSGSTSTDTQYF; DNA: TGTGCCAGCAGCCGCCCGACTAGCGGGTCCACTAGCACAGATACGCAGTATTTT
size: few; D: TRBD1; V: TRBV7-3; J: TRBJ2-2; CDR3: CASSLLGQKNTGELFF; DNA: TGTGCCAGCAGCTTACTGGGACAGAAGAACACCGGGGAGCTGTTTTTT
size: NA; D: NA; V: TRBV20-1; J: TRBJ2-1; CDR3: CSATPYNEQFF; DNA: TGCAGTGCTACACCGTACAATGAGCAGTTCTTC
size: NA; D: NA; V: TRBV20-1; J: TRBJ1-3; CDR3: CSARGQTVSTRNTIYF; DNA: TGCAGTGCTAGAGGCCAAACGGTCTCAACCCGGAACACCATATATTTT
size: NA; D: TRBD2; V: TRBV7-2; J: TRBJ2-5; CDR3: CASSLRTGRGGTQYF; DNA: TGTGCCAGCAGCTTAAGAACAGGCCGGGGGGGGACCCAGTACTTC
size: many; D: TRBD1; V: TRBV5-1; J: TRBJ1-1; CDR3: CASSTRGVPIKGDWVTEAFF; DNA: TGCGCCAGCAGCACCAGGGGGGTCCCGATAAAGGGGGACTGGGTCACTGAAGCTTTCTTT
size: NA; D: NA; V: TRBV7-3; J: TRBJ2-3; CDR3: CASSQAQFPDTQYF; DNA: TGTGCCAGCAGCCAGGCACAGTTTCCAGATACGCAGTATTTT
size: few; D: TRBD2; V: TRBV27; J: TRBJ2-7; CDR3: CATAAGVGYEQYF; DNA: TGTGCCACCGCGGCGGGGGTTGGTTACGAGCAGTACTTC
size: NA; D: NA; V: TRBV5-1; J: TRBJ2-3; CDR3: CASSPRGVFTDTQYF; DNA: TGCGCCAGCAGCCCCCGTGGGGTGTTCACAGATACGCAGTATTTT
size: NA; D: NA; V: TRBV30; J: TRBJ2-7; CDR3: CAWSLGQPYEQYF; DNA: TGTGCCTGGTCTCTCGGGCAGCCCTACGAGCAGTACTTC
size: few; D: NA; V: TRBV7-9; J: TRBJ2-5; CDR3: CASSSTFGTQETQYF; DNA: TGTGCCAGCAGCTCCACGTTTGGGACGCAAGAGACCCAGTACTTC
size: NA; D: NA; V: TRBV14; J: TRBJ2-7; CDR3: CASSQDRSGGSYEQYF; DNA: TGTGCCAGCAGCCAAGATCGGAGCGGAGGTTCCTACGAGCAGTACTTC
size: NA; D: NA; V: TRBV4-3; J: TRBJ1-1; CDR3: CASSQWAKDTEAFF; DNA: TGCGCCAGCAGCCAATGGGCGAAGGACACTGAAGCTTTCTTT
size: NA; D: TRBD2; V: TRBV5-1; J: TRBJ2-1; CDR3: CASSPRGDQGEQFF; DNA: TGCGCCAGCAGCCCGCGGGGGGATCAGGGTGAGCAGTTCTTC
size: few; D: TRBD1; V: TRBV5-1; J: TRBJ2-7; CDR3: CASSGAGTGDEQYF; DNA: TGCGCCAGCAGCGGAGCCGGGACAGGGGACGAGCAGTACTTC
size: NA; D: TRBD1; V: TRBV5-1; J: TRBJ2-6; CDR3: CASSPKIGTGRMGANVLTF; DNA: TGCGCCAGCAGCCCGAAGATTGGGACAGGGAGGATGGGGGCCAACGTCCTGACTTTC
size: few; D: NA; V: TRBV20-1; J: TRBJ2-1; CDR3: CSARERSQNNEQFF; DNA: TGCAGTGCTAGAGAAAGGAGTCAGAACAATGAGCAGTTCTTC
size: NA; D: NA; V: TRBV14; J: TRBJ2-1; CDR3: CASSLRQPPNEQFF; DNA: TGTGCCAGCAGCCTCAGACAGCCCCCCAATGAGCAGTTCTTC